The T cell receptor (beta chain) under discussion was sequenced for a study of CXCR3-negative and CXCR3-positive naive CD8 T cells. General study points: Memory cells differed in TRBV-TRBJ usage, but naive CXCR3-negative and CXCR3-positive cells had similar usage.

A remark on this clonotype: Antigen: not known.

UMI labels and 5' RACE were used to prepare the TRB cDNA libraries. TCRdb re-called the 5' RACE reads, yielding one record per CDR3 amino acid sequence without DNA. This repertoire includes tens of thousands of distinct CDR3 sequences. From germline, CDR1 is DFQATT and CDR2 SNEGSKA (reference sequence). CDR3 length: 14 residues. Sorts that each held 300,000 cells were run in triplicate for every CD8+ T cell subset. The chain links TRBV20-1 to TRBJ2-7. The sequenced sample was naive CXCR3- CD8+ T cells from blood. The subset was: CD45RO-CCR7+CD27+CD95- naive CD8+ T cells lacking CXCR3 (TNR3-). The sequence came from a human donor in good health. Some clones in this sample may be carry-over from other donors' samples. The CDR3 reads CSARSPTIDYEQYF.